This TCR beta chain emerged from a study of shared clonotypes between healthy human individuals. TCRdb's table, derived via immunoSEQ multiplex PCR, lists solely in-frame clones and lacks some. Counted here are around 2,100,000 clones, approximately 95% occurring once; the ten biggest clones make up under 1.5%. This CDR3 has 16 amino acids. V lost 4 bases and J 5 bases, leaving 18 bases between the germline ends. The germline CDR1 and CDR2 sequences are MNHEY and SMNVEV (reference sequence). Terminally differentiated effector memory CD45RA+ cells were excluded by CCR7 positive selection of CD45RO-negative cells.

This TCR derives from a man younger than 35 in good health. The sample taken for sequencing was naive CD8+ T cells sorted from blood. V is TRBV27 and J is TRBJ2-1; tentative D call: TRBD2 (5 bases). Here the CDR3 DNA reads TGTGCCAGCAGTTCAAGCGCGGGTGAGAAAGACAATGAGCAGTTCTTC. It encodes CASSSSAGEKDNEQFF.